This TCR beta chain is from a study of blood T cell repertoires in COVID-19. Turning to the study itself: Spain, Italy and the United States supplied samples that represented acute and convalescent COVID-19. T cells, B-cell-depleted T cells, or PBMCs supplied cDNA or gDNA.

In the authors' workflow: For nucleated cells, counts were estimated from reference gene primer amplification. Only in-frame clones appear in the TCRdb table, and some are missing; sequencing was by immunoSEQ multiplex PCR. From that table come the V and J calls and clone size; the DNA was used to work out D and trimming. The sample lists 80,000 to 100,000 clones, 80% occurring once. The CDR3 sequence is 13 residues long. Per germline, CDR1 MGHDK and CDR2 SYGVNS. V was cut by 7 bases and J by 4 bases, with 13 bases left in between. The sequence was obtained from a human donor in a cohort sampled during active COVID-19. The sequencing input was peripheral blood. This chain joins TRBV25-1 and TRBJ2-5; a weak D match, TRBD2 (5 bases). The CDR3 DNA is TGTGCCAGCACTCAAGGCGGAGGAGAGACCCAGTACTTC. Its translation: CASTQGGGETQYF.